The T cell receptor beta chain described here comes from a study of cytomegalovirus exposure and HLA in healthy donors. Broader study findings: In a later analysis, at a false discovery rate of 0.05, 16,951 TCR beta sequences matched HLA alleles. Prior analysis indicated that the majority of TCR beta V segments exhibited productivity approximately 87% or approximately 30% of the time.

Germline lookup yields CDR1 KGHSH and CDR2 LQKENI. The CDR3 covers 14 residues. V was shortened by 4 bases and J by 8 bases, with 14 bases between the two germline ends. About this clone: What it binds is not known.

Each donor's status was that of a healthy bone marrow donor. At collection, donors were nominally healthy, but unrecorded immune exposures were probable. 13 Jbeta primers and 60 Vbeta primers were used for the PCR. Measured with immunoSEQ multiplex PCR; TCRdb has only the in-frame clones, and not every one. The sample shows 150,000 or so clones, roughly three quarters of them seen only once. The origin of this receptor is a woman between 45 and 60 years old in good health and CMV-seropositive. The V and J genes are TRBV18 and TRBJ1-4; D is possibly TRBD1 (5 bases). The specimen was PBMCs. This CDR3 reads CASSLSSGREKLFF. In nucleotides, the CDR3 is TGTGCCAGCTCACTGTCTTCAGGGAGGGAAAAACTGTTTTTT.